A selection of T cell receptor beta chains follows, all from one sample in a study of T cell responses to AZD1222 COVID-19 vaccine. Only in-frame clones appear in the TCRdb table, and some are missing; sequencing was by immunoSEQ multiplex PCR. The sample shows about 190,000 clones, roughly 93% of them seen only once. Sequenced material: peripheral blood, taken on day 0 of AZD1222 vaccination. These receptor sequences come from an adult in good health. CDR3s include the opening cysteine and the closing phenylalanine or tryptophan. The order of the fields is V gene, D gene, J gene, clone size, CDR3 DNA, CDR3 protein. D genes are given only for firm matches. Clone size is stated in some rows and not others, as once, few, many or a class when expanded.

v_gene: TRBV25-1; d_gene: TRBD2; j_gene: TRBJ2-3; abundance: NA; CDR3nt: TGTGCCAGCAGTGGGCTAGCGGGAGTTTTTAGCGGTACGCAGTATTTT; CDR3aa: CASSGLAGVFSGTQYF
v_gene: TRBV7-8; d_gene: NA; j_gene: TRBJ1-1; abundance: NA; CDR3nt: TGTGCCAGCAGCTTAGTGCGGAGTGGGCCGAACACTGAAGCTTTCTTT; CDR3aa: CASSLVRSGPNTEAFF
v_gene: TRBV9; d_gene: TRBD2; j_gene: TRBJ2-2; abundance: once; CDR3nt: TGTGCCAGCAGCGCCCTAGCGGGTGGGACCGGGGAGCTGTTTTTT; CDR3aa: CASSALAGGTGELFF
v_gene: TRBV2; d_gene: TRBD1; j_gene: TRBJ1-5; abundance: few; CDR3nt: TGTGCCAGCAGCATAGGAACAGGGGGGCAGCCCCAGCATTTT; CDR3aa: CASSIGTGGQPQHF
v_gene: TRBV9; d_gene: TRBD2; j_gene: TRBJ2-3; abundance: NA; CDR3nt: TGTGCCAGCAACCTACTGACTAGCGGGGGCACAGATACGCAGTATTTT; CDR3aa: CASNLLTSGGTDTQYF
v_gene: TRBV5-1; d_gene: TRBD2; j_gene: TRBJ2-1; abundance: NA; CDR3nt: TGCGCCAGCAGCTTGAATAGCGGGGGGGTCTACAATGAGCAGTTCTTC; CDR3aa: CASSLNSGGVYNEQFF
v_gene: TRBV7-2; d_gene: NA; j_gene: TRBJ1-1; abundance: NA; CDR3nt: TGTGCCAGCAGCCCGGCGACAGGTGGTGCTTTCTTT; CDR3aa: CASSPATGGAFF
v_gene: TRBV14; d_gene: NA; j_gene: TRBJ2-5; abundance: NA; CDR3nt: TGTGCCAGCAGCCAGAGCTCTGGGGCCCAGTACTTC; CDR3aa: CASSQSSGAQYF
v_gene: TRBV19; d_gene: NA; j_gene: TRBJ1-4; abundance: NA; CDR3nt: TGTGCCAGTAGTATAGTCGGGCCGACCAATGAAAAACTGTTTTTT; CDR3aa: CASSIVGPTNEKLFF
v_gene: TRBV3-1/TRBV3-2; d_gene: NA; j_gene: TRBJ2-3; abundance: once; CDR3nt: TGTGCCAGCAGCCAAAATCTAGGGGATACGCAGTATTTT; CDR3aa: CASSQNLGDTQYF
v_gene: TRBV9; d_gene: TRBD2; j_gene: TRBJ2-5; abundance: NA; CDR3nt: TGTGCCAGCAGCAAACGACTAGCCGAGACCCAGTACTTC; CDR3aa: CASSKRLAETQYF
v_gene: TRBV18; d_gene: NA; j_gene: TRBJ1-5; abundance: NA; CDR3nt: TGTGCCAGCTCACCATCTCCCCAACAGCCCCAGCATTTT; CDR3aa: CASSPSPQQPQHF
v_gene: TRBV9; d_gene: TRBD1; j_gene: TRBJ1-3; abundance: NA; CDR3nt: TGTGCCAGCAGCGTCGGGACAGCGACTGGAAACACCATATATTTT; CDR3aa: CASSVGTATGNTIYF
v_gene: TRBV19; d_gene: NA; j_gene: TRBJ1-5; abundance: NA; CDR3nt: TGTGCCAGTAAAGTTCGGGACACCAATCAGCCCCAGCATTTT; CDR3aa: CASKVRDTNQPQHF
v_gene: TRBV6-6; d_gene: NA; j_gene: TRBJ1-5; abundance: NA; CDR3nt: TGTGCCAGCAGATATACAGGTAGCAATCAGCCCCAGCATTTT; CDR3aa: CASRYTGSNQPQHF
v_gene: TRBV5-1; d_gene: NA; j_gene: TRBJ1-1; abundance: few; CDR3nt: TGCGCCAGCAGCTTGTCTGCCGGGAACACTGAAGCTTTCTTT; CDR3aa: CASSLSAGNTEAFF
v_gene: TRBV28; d_gene: NA; j_gene: TRBJ1-3; abundance: few; CDR3nt: TGTGCCAGCAGTTTTGGTACTGGAAACACCATATATTTT; CDR3aa: CASSFGTGNTIYF
v_gene: TRBV6-5; d_gene: NA; j_gene: TRBJ1-1; abundance: NA; CDR3nt: TGTGCCAGCAGCCGAAGGGCACTTATGAACACTGAAGCTTTCTTT; CDR3aa: CASSRRALMNTEAFF
v_gene: TRBV18; d_gene: TRBD1; j_gene: TRBJ1-3; abundance: NA; CDR3nt: TGTGCCAGCTCACCCATCCAGGGGGTGTCTGGAAACACCATATATTTT; CDR3aa: CASSPIQGVSGNTIYF
v_gene: TRBV28; d_gene: TRBD1; j_gene: TRBJ1-5; abundance: NA; CDR3nt: TGTGCCAGCAGTTTAGCGACAGGGGTAGGCAATCAGCCCCAGCATTTT; CDR3aa: CASSLATGVGNQPQHF
v_gene: TRBV15; d_gene: NA; j_gene: TRBJ2-2; abundance: once; CDR3nt: TGTGCCACCTGGCAGAGCCAAGGGACCGGGGAGCTGTTTTTT; CDR3aa: CATWQSQGTGELFF
v_gene: TRBV28; d_gene: TRBD2; j_gene: TRBJ2-2; abundance: NA; CDR3nt: TGTGCCAGCAGTTTATGGTCGTGGACTAGCGGCGGCGGGGAGCTGTTTTTT; CDR3aa: CASSLWSWTSGGGELFF
v_gene: TRBV5-5; d_gene: NA; j_gene: TRBJ1-3; abundance: NA; CDR3nt: TGTGCCAGCAGTCCCAGTACGGGGGAAGTAAACACCATATATTTT; CDR3aa: CASSPSTGEVNTIYF
v_gene: TRBV19; d_gene: TRBD2; j_gene: TRBJ2-7; abundance: NA; CDR3nt: TGTGCCAGTAGGCTTATCGCGGGGGACGTCTCCGAGCAGTACTTC; CDR3aa: CASRLIAGDVSEQYF
v_gene: TRBV6-5; d_gene: TRBD1; j_gene: TRBJ2-1; abundance: once; CDR3nt: TGTGCCAGCAGTTCAGGGGGCATTAATGAGCAGTTCTTC; CDR3aa: CASSSGGINEQFF
v_gene: TRBV4-1; d_gene: TRBD1; j_gene: TRBJ1-4; abundance: once; CDR3nt: TGCGCCAGCAGCCAAGCGACAGGGGGCACGAATGAAAAACTGTTTTTT; CDR3aa: CASSQATGGTNEKLFF
v_gene: TRBV6-5; d_gene: NA; j_gene: TRBJ1-5; abundance: NA; CDR3nt: TGTGCCAGCAGTTACCCTCGTAGGTCTAGCAATCAGCCCCAGCATTTT; CDR3aa: CASSYPRRSSNQPQHF